Presented here are 26 T cell receptor beta chains from one specimen sequenced in a study of blood T cell repertoires in COVID-19. Profiled with immunoSEQ multiplex PCR; TCRdb holds only in-frame clones, not every one. The data contain around 230,000 clones, 83% of them singletons. Sequencing input: peripheral blood. These receptors all stem from a woman between 45 and 65 years old with acute or convalescent COVID-19.

This rearrangement joins TRBV30 to TRBJ2-1; 10 bases agree with TRBD2. The CDR3 sequence is 14 residues long. V lost 8 bases, J lost 2 bases, and 6 bases stayed unmatched. Germline V gene data show CDR1 as GTSNPN and CDR2 as SVGIG (reference sequence). In DNA, the CDR3 is TGTGCCGCCGGGACTAGCGAGGCCTACAATGAGCAGTTCTTC. It codes for CAAGTSEAYNEQFF.

V usage is TRBV5-1 and J usage is TRBJ2-7; 10 bases match TRBD1. Germline-derived CDR1 and CDR2 are SGHRS and YFSETQ. The CDR3 has 14 amino acids. V trimming: 2 bases; J trimming: 4 bases; junction bases outside the gene matches: 3. In nucleotides, the CDR3 is TGCGCCAGCAGCTTTGGGGACAGGGGATACGAGCAGTACTTC. Its translation: CASSFGDRGYEQYF.

The rearrangement uses TRBV7-9 and TRBJ1-1; 7 bases are a match to TRBD1. Germline CDR1 is SEHNR and CDR2 is FQNEAQ (reference sequence). This CDR3 has 12 residues. V was clipped by 5 bases and J by 7 bases; unmatched bases: 4. DNA for the CDR3: TGTGCCAGCAGCCCCGGGACAGATGAAGCTTTCTTT. It is translated as CASSPGTDEAFF.

In the case of this clone: A junction end diverges from the germline sequence, so it may reflect a read error. This chain uses TRBV7-7 with TRBJ2-5; 10 bases fit TRBD2. The CDR3 has 16 residues. The germline gives CDR1 SSHAT, CDR2 FNYEAQ (reference sequence). CDR3 in DNA: TGTGCTAGCAGCCCGGGGGCTAGCGGGGGCCGGGAGACCCAGTACTTC. Translated: CASSPGASGGRETQYF.

The chain uses TRBV6-5 and TRBJ2-7; D is unresolved. V shed 5 bases and J shed 4 bases, with 15 bases lying between them. The CDR3 spans 14 residues. Germline V gene sequence: CDR1 MNHEY, CDR2 SVGAGI. Here the CDR3 reads CASSPQSLSYEQYF. Written as DNA, the CDR3 is TGTGCCAGCAGTCCCCAGTCGTTGTCATACGAGCAGTACTTC.

This chain uses TRBV5-5 with TRBJ1-2, with a possible D match to TRBD1 (5 bases). Germline assignment: CDR1 SGHKS and CDR2 YYEKEE (reference sequence). Trimming removed 1 base from V and 8 bases from J, with 12 bases in between. This CDR3 contains 13 residues. The CDR3 reads CASSLQGQEGYTF. In nucleotides, the CDR3 is TGTGCCAGCAGCTTGCAGGGTCAAGAGGGCTACACCTTC.

V gene TRBV19 combines with J gene TRBJ2-1; the D is unclear. The CDR3 consists of 17 residues. The V end was cut by 7 bases, the J end by 0 bases, with 19 bases between. CDR1 LNHDA and CDR2 SQIVND come from the germline V gene (reference sequence). The CDR3 protein is CASTLGGVTSSYNEQFF. The CDR3 bases are TGTGCCAGTACCCTCGGTGGAGTTACAAGCTCCTACAATGAGCAGTTCTTC.

The J gene is TRBJ2-3, the V gene TRBV5-4; D is perhaps TRBD2 (7 bases). V lost 3 bases and J 6 bases, leaving 17 bases between the germline ends. The CDR3 is 15 amino acids. Germline assignment: CDR1 SGHNT and CDR2 YYREEE (reference sequence). The CDR3 bases are TGTGCCAGCAGCTGGGGCGTAGAGGGGGGGGATACGCAGTATTTT. The encoded protein is CASSWGVEGGDTQYF.

The V gene is TRBV19, the J gene TRBJ1-5; 9 nucleotides line up with TRBD1. Germline CDR1 LNHDA, CDR2 SQIVND (reference sequence). V was pared by 5 bases and J by 1 base, with 9 bases of the junction left unmatched. The length of the CDR3 is 17 residues. CDR3 region: CASSSPGTGLSNQPQHF. The CDR3 coding sequence is TGTGCCAGTAGTTCCCCCGGGACAGGGTTAAGCAATCAGCCCCAGCATTTT.

CDR3 residues: CASSAGLAVTYNEQFF. DNA for the CDR3: TGTGCCAGCAGTGCCGGACTAGCGGTAACCTACAATGAGCAGTTCTTC. The rearrangement joins TRBV6-1 to TRBJ2-1, with 10 nucleotides matching TRBD2. Germline V gene data show CDR1 as MNHNS and CDR2 as SASEGT. The CDR3 has 16 residues. V dropped 4 bases and J dropped 2; count of bases not matched to a gene: 5.

This chain joins TRBV27 and TRBJ1-1; 7 nucleotides agree with TRBD1. CDR1 is MNHEY, CDR2 SMNVEV, per germline (reference sequence). V trimming: 4 bases; J trimming: 4 bases; junction bases outside the gene matches: 3. This CDR3 is built from 13 residues. In DNA form, the CDR3 reads TGTGCCAGCAGTTCCTACAGGGGCACTGAAGCTTTCTTT. It encodes CASSSYRGTEAFF.

V and J are TRBV19 and TRBJ1-1, with D uncertain. Germline CDR1 LNHDA, CDR2 SQIVND (reference sequence). This CDR3 has 15 amino acids. V gave up 3 bases and J gave up 11 bases, with 22 bases separating them. The CDR3 region is CASSIGSNRIRVAFF. The CDR3 DNA is TGTGCCAGTAGTATTGGGTCTAATAGGATTCGGGTGGCTTTCTTT.

V is TRBV24-1 and J is TRBJ2-7; 7 bases are a match to TRBD1. The CDR3 extends over 18 amino acids. V dropped 0 bases and J dropped 6; count of bases not matched to a gene: 16. Germline CDR1 KGHDR, CDR2 SFDVKD. The CDR3: CATSDLQPREGAGSEQYF. The CDR3 DNA reads as TGTGCCACCAGTGATTTGCAGCCCCGAGAGGGGGCTGGATCCGAGCAGTACTTC.

The chain links TRBV10-3 to TRBJ1-4, with a tentative D call TRBD1 (5 bases). Germline V CDR1 and CDR2: ENHRY, SYGVKD. This CDR3 comprises 14 residues. Between the trimmed V and J ends, which lost 2 bases and 8 bases, there was a span of 12 bases. As DNA, the CDR3 is TGTGCCATCAGTGAGACAGGCGGAACCGAAAAACTGTTTTTT. Protein sequence: CAISETGGTEKLFF.

This chain uses TRBV6-1 with TRBJ1-4; 8 bases fit TRBD1. J was trimmed by 8 bases and V by 2 bases; bases with no gene match: 1. The CDR3 is 13 residues long. CDR1 and CDR2 (germline): MNHNS, SASEGT. The CDR3 loop is CASSETGGEKLFF. Here the CDR3 DNA reads TGTGCCAGCAGTGAAACAGGGGGGGAAAAACTGTTTTTT.

This clone turned up a few times. V usage is TRBV19 and J usage is TRBJ1-4; perhaps TRBD1 as D (6 bases). Germline loops: CDR1 LNHDA, CDR2 SQIVND (reference sequence). V was trimmed by 6 bases and J by 0 bases, leaving 11 bases between them. The CDR3 length is 15 residues. In DNA form, the CDR3 reads TGTGCCAGTAGCGACAGACAGGCAACTAATGAAAAACTGTTTTTT. Translated, it gives CASSDRQATNEKLFF.

The J gene is TRBJ2-1, the V gene TRBV5-1; D is uncertain. Trimming removed 4 bases from V and 5 bases from J, with 7 bases in between. The length of the CDR3 is 12 residues. Germline loops: CDR1 SGHRS, CDR2 YFSETQ. CDR3 sequence: CASSRQNNEQFF. The CDR3 DNA sequence: TGCGCCAGCAGCCGACAAAACAATGAGCAGTTCTTC.

This sequence joins TRBV4-1 and TRBJ1-2, with D maybe TRBD1 (6 bases). Trimming removed 0 bases from V and 10 bases from J, with 18 bases in between. The V gene's germline CDR1 is MGHRA and CDR2 YSYEKL. The CDR3 covers 15 residues. For the CDR3, the DNA is TGCGCCAGCAGCCAAGATCGGCTCGGGACAAAGGCCTACACCTTC. This gives the protein CASSQDRLGTKAYTF.

The chain carries TRBV6-1 and TRBJ1-1; D remains ambiguous. CDR3 size: 16 residues. In germline, CDR1 is MNHNS, CDR2 SASEGT. V dropped 2 bases and J dropped 1 base, with 14 bases sitting between them. The CDR3 bases are TGTGCCAGCAGTGAACTGGCTGGAGGGTGGAACACTGAAGCTTTCTTT. It yields the protein CASSELAGGWNTEAFF.

The rearrangement uses TRBV24-1 and TRBJ1-4, with D perhaps matching TRBD1 (6 bases). The CDR3 runs 16 residues. Per germline, CDR1 KGHDR and CDR2 SFDVKD. Trimming removed 0 bases at V and 8 bases at J, with 15 bases between. The CDR3 bases are TGTGCCACCAGTGATTTGGAGGGGACAAGAGGGGAAAAACTGTTTTTT. Amino acids: CATSDLEGTRGEKLFF.

This chain connects TRBV2 to TRBJ1-1; no definite D call. The germline CDR1 and CDR2 sequences are SNHLY and FYNNEI. V lost 6 bases, J lost 0 bases, and 11 bases lay in between. The length of the CDR3 is 14 residues. The DNA of the CDR3 is TGTGCCAGCAGCATACAGATCATGAACACTGAAGCTTTCTTT. Encoded protein: CASSIQIMNTEAFF.

The chain has TRBV5-1 and TRBJ2-5, with 7 bases identical to TRBD2. The trim removed 2 bases at V and 3 bases at J, leaving 1 base unmatched. CDR1 and CDR2 from the germline V gene are SGHRS and YFSETQ. CDR3 length: 13 amino acids. The chain's CDR3 is CASSFTSEETQYF. Here the CDR3 DNA reads TGCGCCAGCAGCTTTACTAGCGAAGAGACCCAGTACTTC.

This sequence joins TRBV24-1 and TRBJ2-1; TRBD2 aligns across 11 bases. Trimming removed 3 bases from V and 1 base from J; junction bases left unmatched: 1. The CDR3 runs 16 residues. CDR1 and CDR2 from the germline V gene are KGHDR and SFDVKD. Here the CDR3 reads CATSDRLAGSYNEQFF. CDR3 DNA: TGTGCCACCAGTGATCGACTAGCGGGATCCTACAATGAGCAGTTCTTC.

This chain links TRBV25-1 with TRBJ2-3; TRBD2 matches at 13 bases. Germline CDR1 and CDR2: MGHDK and SYGVNS. Losses at the gene ends were 4 bases for V and 0 bases for J; bases not matched to a gene: 1. The CDR3 consists of 16 residues. The CDR3 sequence is CASSATSGGSTDTQYF. The CDR3 coding sequence is TGTGCCAGCAGTGCGACTAGCGGGGGGAGCACAGATACGCAGTATTTT.

The chain couples TRBV28 to TRBJ1-1; tentative D call: TRBD1 (6 bases). The germline gives CDR1 MDHEN, CDR2 SYDVKM. The V end was cut by 6 bases, the J end by 0 bases, with 11 bases between. This CDR3 region has 14 residues. DNA for the CDR3: TGTGCCAGCAGACTTACAGGGTTGAACACTGAAGCTTTCTTT. It codes for CASRLTGLNTEAFF.

This chain uses TRBV5-1 with TRBJ1-1, with D possibly TRBD1 on 6 matching bases. Between the trimmed V and J ends, which lost 0 bases and 1 base, there was a span of 10 bases. The CDR3 length is 15 residues. Germline V gives CDR1 SGHRS, CDR2 YFSETQ. The CDR3 region is CASSLATGSNTEAFF. The CDR3 DNA sequence: TGCGCCAGCAGCTTGGCGACAGGTTCGAACACTGAAGCTTTCTTT.